What follows are 22 T cell receptor beta chains derived from one specimen sequenced in a study of control samples from healthy donors and cancer patients. Only in-frame clones appear in the TCRdb table, and some are missing; sequencing was by immunoSEQ multiplex PCR. This table has around 140,000 clones, 91% appearing once. Sequenced input: blood. Every receptor here comes from a man in his late teens or twenties in good health.

The chain has TRBV6-6 and TRBJ1-2; tentative D call: TRBD1 (6 bases). The CDR3 contains 13 residues. Germline CDR1 and CDR2: MNHNY and SVGAGI (reference sequence). V lost 0 bases and J 7 bases, leaving 9 bases between the germline ends. The CDR3 protein is CASSYSQDSGYTF. As DNA, the CDR3 is TGTGCCAGCAGTTACTCGCAGGACAGTGGCTACACCTTC.

The chain joins TRBV7-8 to TRBJ2-7, with D hard to call. Germline-derived CDR1 and CDR2 are SGHVS and FQNEAQ. This CDR3 region has 14 residues. Trimming removed 1 base from V and 2 bases from J, with 9 bases in between. The CDR3 DNA sequence: TGTGCCAGCAGCTTAGTCGGCACTACCTACGAGCAGTACTTC. It encodes CASSLVGTTYEQYF.

The chain links TRBV27 to TRBJ1-2; TRBD1 matches at 9 bases. The CDR3 runs to 14 residues. J lost 4 bases, V lost 4 bases, and 4 bases had no gene match. The germline CDR1 and CDR2 sequences are MNHEY and SMNVEV (reference sequence). In DNA, the CDR3 is TGTGCCAGCAGTTGGGGACAGGGAGCCTATGGCTACACCTTC. Translating it yields CASSWGQGAYGYTF.

The rearrangement joins TRBV29-1 to TRBJ1-3; D remains unclear. V lost 6 bases, J lost 0 bases, and 12 bases lay in between. The CDR3 extends over 14 amino acids. The germline CDR1 and CDR2 sequences are SQVTM and ANQGSEA. The chain's CDR3 is CSVLQSYSGNTIYF. The CDR3 nucleotides read TGCAGCGTCCTACAGTCCTACTCTGGAAACACCATATATTTT.

The genes are TRBV19 and TRBJ1-2, with 9 positions matching TRBD1. After removal of 5 bases from V and 4 bases from J, the junction contained 17 bases not matched to a gene. There are 18 residues in the CDR3. Per germline, CDR1 LNHDA and CDR2 SQIVND (reference sequence). CDR3 in amino acids: CASSSRGVQGANRYGYTF. CDR3 bases: TGTGCCAGTAGTTCCCGAGGGGTACAGGGGGCGAATCGCTATGGCTACACCTTC.

The chain links TRBV2 to TRBJ2-2; the match to TRBD2 covers 9 bases. Germline CDR1 is SNHLY and CDR2 is FYNNEI. Trimming removed 7 bases from V and 0 bases from J; junction bases left unmatched: 3. There are 15 residues in the CDR3. CDR3 bases: TGTGCCAGCAACCTAGCGGGGCCGAACACCGGGGAGCTGTTTTTT. As protein: CASNLAGPNTGELFF. The whole variable domain, remainder taken from reference TRBV2 and TRBJ2-2, is EPEVTQTPSHQVTQMGQEVILRCVPISNHLYFYWYRQILGQKVEFLVSFYNNEISEKSEIFDDQFSVERPDGSNFTLKIRSTKLEDSAMYFCASNLAGPNTGELFFGEGSRLTVL.

The chain couples TRBV5-1 to TRBJ2-7; tentative D call: TRBD1 (5 bases). Germline assignment: CDR1 SGHRS and CDR2 YFSETQ. Trimming stripped 4 bases from V and 3 bases from J, with 17 bases between. The CDR3 runs to 15 residues. This chain's CDR3 is CASSPWGVSDYEQYF. CDR3 in DNA: TGCGCCAGCAGCCCGTGGGGCGTCTCGGACTACGAGCAGTACTTC.

The chain uses TRBV19 and TRBJ1-5; 7 bases line up with TRBD1. The V gene end was trimmed by 4 bases and the J gene end by 6 bases; junction bases not matched to a gene: 9. The CDR3 consists of 15 residues. Germline loops: CDR1 LNHDA, CDR2 SQIVND (reference sequence). DNA for the CDR3: TGTGCCAGTAGTAACTGGGGGACAGAGCCTCAGCCCCAGCATTTT. This gives the protein CASSNWGTEPQPQHF.

The chain carries TRBV3-1 (or the pseudogene TRBV3-2) and TRBJ1-1; a weak D match, TRBD1 (5 bases). The CDR3 consists of 13 residues. Trimming removed 1 base from V and 7 bases from J, with 10 bases in between. Germline assignment: CDR1 LGHDT and CDR2 YNNKEL (reference sequence). CDR3 protein: CASSQVGTDEAFF. DNA of the CDR3: TGTGCCAGCAGCCAAGTAGGGACCGATGAAGCTTTCTTT.

V is TRBV5-1 and J is TRBJ1-2, with D hard to call. Per the germline V gene, CDR1 is SGHRS and CDR2 is YFSETQ. Trimming took off 3 bases at V and 4 bases at J, with 13 bases between the two ends. CDR3 length equals 14 residues. The CDR3: CASSSDGQGYGYTF. Here the CDR3 DNA reads TGCGCCAGCAGCTCGGACGGCCAAGGCTATGGCTACACCTTC.

The V call is TRBV5-1, the J call TRBJ2-7; tentative D call: TRBD1 (6 bases). This CDR3 has 13 amino acids. Trimming stripped 2 bases from V and 6 bases from J, with 12 bases between. The germline CDR1 and CDR2 sequences are SGHRS and YFSETQ. The CDR3 sequence: CASSFPSGAEQYF. The CDR3, as DNA: TGCGCCAGCAGCTTCCCGTCAGGGGCCGAGCAGTACTTC. The entire variable domain, with the rest obtained from reference TRBV5-1 and TRBJ2-7, is as follows: KAGVTQTPRYLIKTRGQQVTLSCSPISGHRSVSWYQQTPGQGLQFLFEYFSETQRNKGNFPGRFSGRQFSNSRSEMNVSTLELGDSALYLCASSFPSGAEQYFGPGTRLTVT.

This rearrangement joins TRBV12-5 to TRBJ2-7; 10 bases are a match to TRBD1. CDR1 LGHNT and CDR2 FRNRAP come from the germline V gene. V trimming: 3 bases; J trimming: 3 bases; junction bases outside the gene matches: 5. This CDR3 is 15 amino acids long. CDR3 in DNA: TGTGCTAGTGGTTTCCCGGGACAGGGGTTCTACGAGCAGTACTTC. As protein: CASGFPGQGFYEQYF.

The rearrangement joins TRBV18 to TRBJ1-3; no clear D gene. CDR1 is KGHSH and CDR2 is LQKENI in the germline V gene. The CDR3 is 15 amino acids. The V end was cut by 0 bases, the J end by 0 bases, with 6 bases between. The CDR3 DNA reads as TGTGCCAGCTCACCACCACGGTTCTCTGGAAACACCATATATTTT. It yields the protein CASSPPRFSGNTIYF.

J is TRBJ2-7 and V is TRBV10-3; the match to TRBD2 covers 10 bases. Losses at the gene ends were 10 bases for V and 0 bases for J; bases not matched to a gene: 6. Germline loops: CDR1 ENHRY, CDR2 SYGVKD. This CDR3 contains 14 residues. CDR3 protein: CASNSGGTSYEQYF. As DNA, the CDR3 is TGTGCCAGCAATAGCGGGGGGACCTCCTACGAGCAGTACTTC.

The genes are TRBV6-1 and TRBJ2-7; 8 positions agree with TRBD2. V dropped 3 bases and J dropped 3; count of bases not matched to a gene: 7. The CDR3 spans 15 residues. Germline V gives CDR1 MNHNS, CDR2 SASEGT. The CDR3 loop reads CASSDSRGGRYEQYF. In nucleotides, the CDR3 is TGTGCCAGCAGTGACAGCCGGGGGGGCCGCTACGAGCAGTACTTC.

To note about this clone: Within the sample, other DNA sequences also encode this same CDR3. CDR3 loop: CASSLESGELFF. DNA of the CDR3: TGCGCCAGCAGCTTGGAGTCCGGGGAGCTGTTTTTT. The chain links TRBV5-1 to TRBJ2-2, with D unresolved. The CDR3 loop spans 12 amino acids. V shed 0 bases and J shed 6 bases, with 3 bases lying between them. From germline, CDR1 is SGHRS and CDR2 YFSETQ.

This chain connects TRBV19 to TRBJ2-4; TRBD1 might be the D (6 bases). V dropped 9 bases and J dropped 7 bases, with 16 bases sitting between them. This CDR3 has 13 amino acids. The germline V gene encodes CDR1 LNHDA and CDR2 SQIVND (reference sequence). CDR3 sequence reads: CASSPGGPNIQYF. CDR3 bases: TGTGCCAGCTCCCCTGGGGGCCCCAACATTCAGTACTTC.

The gene calls are TRBV19 and TRBJ1-2, with 9 bases fitting TRBD1. The trim removed 4 bases at V and 1 base at J, leaving 4 bases unmatched. Germline V gene data show CDR1 as LNHDA and CDR2 as SQIVND (reference sequence). This CDR3 spans 15 amino acids. The CDR3, as DNA: TGTGCCAGTAGTACGACAGGGGGGCTTAACTATGGCTACACCTTC. Translating gives CASSTTGGLNYGYTF.

The gene calls are TRBV19 and TRBJ2-7; tentatively, D is TRBD1 (6 bases). The germline V gene encodes CDR1 LNHDA and CDR2 SQIVND (reference sequence). This CDR3 comprises 13 residues. V lost 5 bases, J lost 1 base, and 9 bases lay in between. CDR3 coding DNA: TGTGCCAGTAGTTCAGGGGTGTCCTACGAGCAGTACTTC. Its translation is CASSSGVSYEQYF.

The rearrangement joins TRBV5-1 to TRBJ2-3; D unresolved. Looked up from germline, CDR1 is SGHRS and CDR2 is YFSETQ. V was cut by 0 bases and J by 1 base, with 3 bases left in between. This CDR3 is 13 amino acids long. The CDR3 loop is CASSLEGTDTQYF. The CDR3 nucleotides read TGCGCCAGCAGCTTGGAGGGCACAGATACGCAGTATTTT.

This chain connects TRBV7-2 to TRBJ2-1; 11 nucleotides match TRBD2. The germline V gene encodes CDR1 SGHTA and CDR2 FQGNSA. This CDR3 comprises 14 residues. Germline trimming cut 1 base from V and 10 bases from J; bases unmatched to any gene: 3. CDR3 amino acids: CASSLVLAGGEQFF. The CDR3 coding sequence is TGTGCCAGCAGCTTAGTCCTAGCGGGGGGCGAGCAGTTCTTC.

This chain joins TRBV28 and TRBJ1-2; 10 bases match TRBD1. Unmatched junction bases numbered 4, after V lost 6 bases and J lost 0 bases. CDR1 MDHEN and CDR2 SYDVKM come from the germline V gene. This CDR3 region has 15 residues. This CDR3 is CASSRDRGPNYGYTF. DNA for the CDR3: TGTGCCAGCAGCCGTGACAGGGGGCCTAACTATGGCTACACCTTC.